The present T cell receptor beta chain was sequenced within a study of control samples from healthy donors and cancer patients. Germline V gives CDR1 DFQATT, CDR2 SNEGSKA (reference sequence). Trimming pared 7 bases from V and 4 bases from J, leaving 7 bases between. CDR3 size: 10 residues. Repertoires were generated with immunoSEQ multiplex PCR, while TCRdb's copy carries only in-frame clones and drops some. Among some 130,000 clones listed, approximately 94% were seen once. Sequencing used blood. This sequence was found in a man aged 30-40 years in good health. This chain connects TRBV20-1 to TRBJ1-1; the D is unclear. CDR3 in amino acids: CSVGGTEAFF. The CDR3 bases are TGCAGTGTAGGCGGCACTGAAGCTTTCTTT.